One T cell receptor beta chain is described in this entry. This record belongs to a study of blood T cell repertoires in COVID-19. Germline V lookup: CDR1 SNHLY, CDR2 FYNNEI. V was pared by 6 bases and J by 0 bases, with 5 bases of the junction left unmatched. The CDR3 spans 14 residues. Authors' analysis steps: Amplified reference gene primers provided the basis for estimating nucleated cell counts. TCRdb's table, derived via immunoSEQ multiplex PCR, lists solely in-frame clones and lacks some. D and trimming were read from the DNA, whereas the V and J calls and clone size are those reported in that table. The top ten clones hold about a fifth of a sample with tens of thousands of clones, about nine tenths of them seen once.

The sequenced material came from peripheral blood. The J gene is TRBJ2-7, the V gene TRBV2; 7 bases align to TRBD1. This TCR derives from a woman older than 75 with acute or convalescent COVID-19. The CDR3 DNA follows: TGTGCCAGCAGGACCGGGACAGCCTCCTACGAGCAGTACTTC. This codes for CASRTGTASYEQYF.